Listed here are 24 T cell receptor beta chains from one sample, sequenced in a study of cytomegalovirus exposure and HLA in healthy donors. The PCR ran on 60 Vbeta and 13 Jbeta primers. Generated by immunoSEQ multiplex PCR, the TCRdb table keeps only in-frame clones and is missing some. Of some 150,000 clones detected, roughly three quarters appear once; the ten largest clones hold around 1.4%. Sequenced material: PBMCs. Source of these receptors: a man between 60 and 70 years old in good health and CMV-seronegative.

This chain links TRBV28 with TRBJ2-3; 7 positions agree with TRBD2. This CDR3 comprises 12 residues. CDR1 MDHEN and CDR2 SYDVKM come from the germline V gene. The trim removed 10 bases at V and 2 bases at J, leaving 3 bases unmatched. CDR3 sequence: CATAGNTDTQYF. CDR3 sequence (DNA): TGTGCCACAGCGGGAAACACAGATACGCAGTATTTT.

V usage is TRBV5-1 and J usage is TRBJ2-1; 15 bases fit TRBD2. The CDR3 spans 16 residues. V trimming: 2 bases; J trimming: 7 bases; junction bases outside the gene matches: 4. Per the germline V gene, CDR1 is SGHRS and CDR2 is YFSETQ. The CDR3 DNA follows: TGCGCCAGCAGCTTAGTGGGACTAGCGGGGGGAAATGAGCAGTTCTTC. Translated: CASSLVGLAGGNEQFF. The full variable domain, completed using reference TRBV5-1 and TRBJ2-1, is KAGVTQTPRYLIKTRGQQVTLSCSPISGHRSVSWYQQTPGQGLQFLFEYFSETQRNKGNFPGRFSGRQFSNSRSEMNVSTLELGDSALYLCASSLVGLAGGNEQFFGPGTRLTVL.

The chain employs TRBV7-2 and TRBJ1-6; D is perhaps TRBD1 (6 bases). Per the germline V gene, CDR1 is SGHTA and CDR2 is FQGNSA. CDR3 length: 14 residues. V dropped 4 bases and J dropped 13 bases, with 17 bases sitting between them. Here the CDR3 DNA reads TGTGCCAGCAGCTGGCCCGGGGGGCAAGGGCCCCTCCACTTT. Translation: CASSWPGGQGPLHF.

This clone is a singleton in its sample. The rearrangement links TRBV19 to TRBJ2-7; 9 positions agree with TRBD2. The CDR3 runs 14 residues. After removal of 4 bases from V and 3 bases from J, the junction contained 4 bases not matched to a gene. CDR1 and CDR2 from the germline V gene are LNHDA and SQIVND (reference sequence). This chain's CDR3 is CASSRTSANYEQYF. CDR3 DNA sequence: TGTGCCAGTAGTAGGACTAGCGCGAACTACGAGCAGTACTTC.

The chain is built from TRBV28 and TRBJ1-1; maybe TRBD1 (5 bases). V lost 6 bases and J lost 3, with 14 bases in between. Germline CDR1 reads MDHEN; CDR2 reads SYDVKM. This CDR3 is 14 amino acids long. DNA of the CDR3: TGTGCCAGCAGGTCGGGGGGATCAGACACTGAAGCTTTCTTT. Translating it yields CASRSGGSDTEAFF.

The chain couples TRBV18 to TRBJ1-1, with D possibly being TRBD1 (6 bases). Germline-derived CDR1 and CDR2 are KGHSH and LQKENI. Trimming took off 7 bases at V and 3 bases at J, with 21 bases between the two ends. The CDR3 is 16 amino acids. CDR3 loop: CASYPTSTGFDTEAFF. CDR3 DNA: TGTGCCAGCTACCCGACCTCTACAGGGTTCGACACTGAAGCTTTCTTT. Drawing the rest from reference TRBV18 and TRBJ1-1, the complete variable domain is NAGVMQNPRHLVRRRGQEARLRCSPMKGHSHVYWYRQLPEEGLKFMVYLQKENIIDESGMPKERFSAEFPKEGPSILRIQQVVRGDSAAYFCASYPTSTGFDTEAFFGQGTRLTVV.

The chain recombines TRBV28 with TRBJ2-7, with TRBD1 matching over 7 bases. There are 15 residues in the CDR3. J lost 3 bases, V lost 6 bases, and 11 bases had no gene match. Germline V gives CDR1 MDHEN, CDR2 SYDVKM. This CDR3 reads CASSSGQLSFYEQYF. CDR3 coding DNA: TGTGCCAGCAGCTCGGGACAGCTTTCGTTCTACGAGCAGTACTTC.

The CDR3 DNA is TGTGCCTGGAGTGCGGACAGGATTATTTACGAGCAGTACTTC. Protein sequence: CAWSADRIIYEQYF. The chain employs TRBV30 and TRBJ2-7; 7 positions match TRBD1. Unmatched junction bases numbered 7, after V lost 1 base and J lost 4 bases. Looked up from germline, CDR1 is GTSNPN and CDR2 is SVGIG (reference sequence). This CDR3 spans 14 amino acids.

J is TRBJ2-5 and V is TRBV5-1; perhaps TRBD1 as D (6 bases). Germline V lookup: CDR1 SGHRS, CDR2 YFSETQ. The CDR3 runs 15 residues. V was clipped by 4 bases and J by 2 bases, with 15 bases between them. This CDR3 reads CASSLVSTGQETQYF. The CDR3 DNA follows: TGCGCCAGCAGCCTGGTCTCGACAGGTCAAGAGACCCAGTACTTC.

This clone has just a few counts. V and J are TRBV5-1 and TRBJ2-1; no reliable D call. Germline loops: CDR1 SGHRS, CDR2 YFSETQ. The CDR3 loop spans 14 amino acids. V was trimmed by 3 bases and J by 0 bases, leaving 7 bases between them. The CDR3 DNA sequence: TGCGCCAGCAGCTATGATAGCTCCTACAATGAGCAGTTCTTC. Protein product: CASSYDSSYNEQFF. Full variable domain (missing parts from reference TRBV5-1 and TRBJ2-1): KAGVTQTPRYLIKTRGQQVTLSCSPISGHRSVSWYQQTPGQGLQFLFEYFSETQRNKGNFPGRFSGRQFSNSRSEMNVSTLELGDSALYLCASSYDSSYNEQFFGPGTRLTVL.

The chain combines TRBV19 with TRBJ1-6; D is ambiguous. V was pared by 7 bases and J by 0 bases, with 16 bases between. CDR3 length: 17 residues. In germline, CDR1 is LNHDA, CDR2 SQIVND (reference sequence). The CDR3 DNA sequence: TGTGCCAGTACCCCTAGACGGATGAGCTCCTATAATTCACCCCTCCACTTT. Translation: CASTPRRMSSYNSPLHF.

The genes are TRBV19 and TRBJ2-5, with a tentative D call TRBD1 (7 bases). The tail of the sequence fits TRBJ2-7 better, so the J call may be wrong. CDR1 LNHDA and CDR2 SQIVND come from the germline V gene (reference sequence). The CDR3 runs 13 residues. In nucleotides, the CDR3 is TGTGCCAGTAGTAGCGGGACAGTGTACGAGCAGTACTTC. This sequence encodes CASSSGTVYEQYF.

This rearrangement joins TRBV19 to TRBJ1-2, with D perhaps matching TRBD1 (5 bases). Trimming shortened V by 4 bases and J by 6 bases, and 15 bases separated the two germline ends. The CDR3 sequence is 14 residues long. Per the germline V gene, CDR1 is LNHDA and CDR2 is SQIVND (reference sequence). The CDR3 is CASSTPSGENGYTF. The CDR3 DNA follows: TGTGCCAGTAGTACCCCCTCGGGGGAGAATGGCTACACCTTC.

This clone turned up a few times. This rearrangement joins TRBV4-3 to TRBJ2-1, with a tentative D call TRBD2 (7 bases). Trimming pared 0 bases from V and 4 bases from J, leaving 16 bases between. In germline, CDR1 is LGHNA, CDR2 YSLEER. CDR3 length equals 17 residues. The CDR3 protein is CASSQEGGWTVYNEQFF. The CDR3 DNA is TGCGCCAGCAGCCAAGAGGGGGGGTGGACAGTTTACAATGAGCAGTTCTTC.

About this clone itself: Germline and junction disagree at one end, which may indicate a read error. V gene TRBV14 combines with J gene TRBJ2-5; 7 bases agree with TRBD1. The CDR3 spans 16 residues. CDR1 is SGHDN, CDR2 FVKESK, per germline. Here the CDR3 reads CASSQDSQGVQETHYF. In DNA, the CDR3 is TGTGCCAGCAGCCAAGATAGTCAGGGGGTACAAGAGACCCATTACTTC.

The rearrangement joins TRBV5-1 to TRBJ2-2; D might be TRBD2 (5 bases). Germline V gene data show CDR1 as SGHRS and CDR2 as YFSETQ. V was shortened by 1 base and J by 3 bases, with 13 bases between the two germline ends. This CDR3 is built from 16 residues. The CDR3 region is CASSLFGVRDTGELFF. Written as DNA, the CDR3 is TGCGCCAGCAGCTTGTTCGGGGTCCGAGACACCGGGGAGCTGTTTTTT.

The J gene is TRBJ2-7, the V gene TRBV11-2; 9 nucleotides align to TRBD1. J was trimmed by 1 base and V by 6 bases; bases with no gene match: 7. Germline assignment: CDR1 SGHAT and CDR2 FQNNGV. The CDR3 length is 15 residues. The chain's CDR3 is CASSRDRDESYEQYF. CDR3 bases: TGTGCCAGCAGTCGGGACAGGGATGAATCCTACGAGCAGTACTTC.

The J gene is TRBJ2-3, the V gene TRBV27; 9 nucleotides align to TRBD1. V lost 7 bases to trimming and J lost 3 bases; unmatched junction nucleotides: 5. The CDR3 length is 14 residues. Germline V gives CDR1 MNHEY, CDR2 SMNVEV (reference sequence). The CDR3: CASMLGQGTDTQYF. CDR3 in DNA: TGTGCCAGCATGCTAGGACAGGGGACAGATACGCAGTATTTT.

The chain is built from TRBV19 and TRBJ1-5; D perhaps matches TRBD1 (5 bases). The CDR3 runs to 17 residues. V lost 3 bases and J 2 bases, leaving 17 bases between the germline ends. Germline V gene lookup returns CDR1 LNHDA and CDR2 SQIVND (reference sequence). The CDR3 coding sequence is TGTGCCAGTAGTATGGCCCCTGGGGGGGGAGGCAATCAGCCCCAGCATTTT. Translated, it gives CASSMAPGGGGNQPQHF.

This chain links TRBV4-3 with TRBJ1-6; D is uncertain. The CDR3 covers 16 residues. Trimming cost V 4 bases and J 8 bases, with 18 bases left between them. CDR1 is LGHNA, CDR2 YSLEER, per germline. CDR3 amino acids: CASSRTGTTSDSPLHF. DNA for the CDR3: TGCGCCAGCAGCCGAACGGGAACCACTTCTGATTCACCCCTCCACTTT.

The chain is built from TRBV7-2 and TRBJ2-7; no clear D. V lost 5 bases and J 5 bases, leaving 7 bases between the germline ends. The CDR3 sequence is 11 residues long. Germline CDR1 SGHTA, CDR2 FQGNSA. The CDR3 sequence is CASSAAHEQYF. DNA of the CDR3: TGTGCCAGCAGCGCGGCCCACGAGCAGTACTTC.

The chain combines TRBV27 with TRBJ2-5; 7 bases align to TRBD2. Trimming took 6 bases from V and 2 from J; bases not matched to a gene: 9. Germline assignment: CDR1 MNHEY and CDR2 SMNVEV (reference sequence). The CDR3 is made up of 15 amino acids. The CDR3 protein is CASSAGLHLQETQYF. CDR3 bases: TGTGCCAGCAGCGCGGGACTACACTTACAAGAGACCCAGTACTTC.

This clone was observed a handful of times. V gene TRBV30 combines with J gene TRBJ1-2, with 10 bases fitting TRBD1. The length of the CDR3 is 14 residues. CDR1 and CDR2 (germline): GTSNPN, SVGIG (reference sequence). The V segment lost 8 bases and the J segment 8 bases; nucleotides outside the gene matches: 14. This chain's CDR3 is CAGNRDRGSRGYTF. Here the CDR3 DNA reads TGTGCCGGGAACCGGGACAGGGGCAGTAGAGGCTACACCTTC. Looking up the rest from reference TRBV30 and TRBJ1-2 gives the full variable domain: SQTIHQWPATLVQPVGSPLSLECTVEGTSNPNLYWYRQAAGRGLQLLFYSVGIGQISSEVPQNLSASRPQDRQFILSSKKLLLSDSGFYLCAGNRDRGSRGYTFGSGTRLTVV.

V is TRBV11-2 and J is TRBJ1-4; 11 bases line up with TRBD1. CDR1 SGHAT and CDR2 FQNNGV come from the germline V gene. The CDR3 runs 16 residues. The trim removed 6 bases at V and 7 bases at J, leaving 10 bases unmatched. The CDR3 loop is CASSFTRGTGGEKLFF. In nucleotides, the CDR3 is TGTGCCAGCAGTTTCACGCGCGGGACAGGGGGTGAAAAACTGTTTTTT.